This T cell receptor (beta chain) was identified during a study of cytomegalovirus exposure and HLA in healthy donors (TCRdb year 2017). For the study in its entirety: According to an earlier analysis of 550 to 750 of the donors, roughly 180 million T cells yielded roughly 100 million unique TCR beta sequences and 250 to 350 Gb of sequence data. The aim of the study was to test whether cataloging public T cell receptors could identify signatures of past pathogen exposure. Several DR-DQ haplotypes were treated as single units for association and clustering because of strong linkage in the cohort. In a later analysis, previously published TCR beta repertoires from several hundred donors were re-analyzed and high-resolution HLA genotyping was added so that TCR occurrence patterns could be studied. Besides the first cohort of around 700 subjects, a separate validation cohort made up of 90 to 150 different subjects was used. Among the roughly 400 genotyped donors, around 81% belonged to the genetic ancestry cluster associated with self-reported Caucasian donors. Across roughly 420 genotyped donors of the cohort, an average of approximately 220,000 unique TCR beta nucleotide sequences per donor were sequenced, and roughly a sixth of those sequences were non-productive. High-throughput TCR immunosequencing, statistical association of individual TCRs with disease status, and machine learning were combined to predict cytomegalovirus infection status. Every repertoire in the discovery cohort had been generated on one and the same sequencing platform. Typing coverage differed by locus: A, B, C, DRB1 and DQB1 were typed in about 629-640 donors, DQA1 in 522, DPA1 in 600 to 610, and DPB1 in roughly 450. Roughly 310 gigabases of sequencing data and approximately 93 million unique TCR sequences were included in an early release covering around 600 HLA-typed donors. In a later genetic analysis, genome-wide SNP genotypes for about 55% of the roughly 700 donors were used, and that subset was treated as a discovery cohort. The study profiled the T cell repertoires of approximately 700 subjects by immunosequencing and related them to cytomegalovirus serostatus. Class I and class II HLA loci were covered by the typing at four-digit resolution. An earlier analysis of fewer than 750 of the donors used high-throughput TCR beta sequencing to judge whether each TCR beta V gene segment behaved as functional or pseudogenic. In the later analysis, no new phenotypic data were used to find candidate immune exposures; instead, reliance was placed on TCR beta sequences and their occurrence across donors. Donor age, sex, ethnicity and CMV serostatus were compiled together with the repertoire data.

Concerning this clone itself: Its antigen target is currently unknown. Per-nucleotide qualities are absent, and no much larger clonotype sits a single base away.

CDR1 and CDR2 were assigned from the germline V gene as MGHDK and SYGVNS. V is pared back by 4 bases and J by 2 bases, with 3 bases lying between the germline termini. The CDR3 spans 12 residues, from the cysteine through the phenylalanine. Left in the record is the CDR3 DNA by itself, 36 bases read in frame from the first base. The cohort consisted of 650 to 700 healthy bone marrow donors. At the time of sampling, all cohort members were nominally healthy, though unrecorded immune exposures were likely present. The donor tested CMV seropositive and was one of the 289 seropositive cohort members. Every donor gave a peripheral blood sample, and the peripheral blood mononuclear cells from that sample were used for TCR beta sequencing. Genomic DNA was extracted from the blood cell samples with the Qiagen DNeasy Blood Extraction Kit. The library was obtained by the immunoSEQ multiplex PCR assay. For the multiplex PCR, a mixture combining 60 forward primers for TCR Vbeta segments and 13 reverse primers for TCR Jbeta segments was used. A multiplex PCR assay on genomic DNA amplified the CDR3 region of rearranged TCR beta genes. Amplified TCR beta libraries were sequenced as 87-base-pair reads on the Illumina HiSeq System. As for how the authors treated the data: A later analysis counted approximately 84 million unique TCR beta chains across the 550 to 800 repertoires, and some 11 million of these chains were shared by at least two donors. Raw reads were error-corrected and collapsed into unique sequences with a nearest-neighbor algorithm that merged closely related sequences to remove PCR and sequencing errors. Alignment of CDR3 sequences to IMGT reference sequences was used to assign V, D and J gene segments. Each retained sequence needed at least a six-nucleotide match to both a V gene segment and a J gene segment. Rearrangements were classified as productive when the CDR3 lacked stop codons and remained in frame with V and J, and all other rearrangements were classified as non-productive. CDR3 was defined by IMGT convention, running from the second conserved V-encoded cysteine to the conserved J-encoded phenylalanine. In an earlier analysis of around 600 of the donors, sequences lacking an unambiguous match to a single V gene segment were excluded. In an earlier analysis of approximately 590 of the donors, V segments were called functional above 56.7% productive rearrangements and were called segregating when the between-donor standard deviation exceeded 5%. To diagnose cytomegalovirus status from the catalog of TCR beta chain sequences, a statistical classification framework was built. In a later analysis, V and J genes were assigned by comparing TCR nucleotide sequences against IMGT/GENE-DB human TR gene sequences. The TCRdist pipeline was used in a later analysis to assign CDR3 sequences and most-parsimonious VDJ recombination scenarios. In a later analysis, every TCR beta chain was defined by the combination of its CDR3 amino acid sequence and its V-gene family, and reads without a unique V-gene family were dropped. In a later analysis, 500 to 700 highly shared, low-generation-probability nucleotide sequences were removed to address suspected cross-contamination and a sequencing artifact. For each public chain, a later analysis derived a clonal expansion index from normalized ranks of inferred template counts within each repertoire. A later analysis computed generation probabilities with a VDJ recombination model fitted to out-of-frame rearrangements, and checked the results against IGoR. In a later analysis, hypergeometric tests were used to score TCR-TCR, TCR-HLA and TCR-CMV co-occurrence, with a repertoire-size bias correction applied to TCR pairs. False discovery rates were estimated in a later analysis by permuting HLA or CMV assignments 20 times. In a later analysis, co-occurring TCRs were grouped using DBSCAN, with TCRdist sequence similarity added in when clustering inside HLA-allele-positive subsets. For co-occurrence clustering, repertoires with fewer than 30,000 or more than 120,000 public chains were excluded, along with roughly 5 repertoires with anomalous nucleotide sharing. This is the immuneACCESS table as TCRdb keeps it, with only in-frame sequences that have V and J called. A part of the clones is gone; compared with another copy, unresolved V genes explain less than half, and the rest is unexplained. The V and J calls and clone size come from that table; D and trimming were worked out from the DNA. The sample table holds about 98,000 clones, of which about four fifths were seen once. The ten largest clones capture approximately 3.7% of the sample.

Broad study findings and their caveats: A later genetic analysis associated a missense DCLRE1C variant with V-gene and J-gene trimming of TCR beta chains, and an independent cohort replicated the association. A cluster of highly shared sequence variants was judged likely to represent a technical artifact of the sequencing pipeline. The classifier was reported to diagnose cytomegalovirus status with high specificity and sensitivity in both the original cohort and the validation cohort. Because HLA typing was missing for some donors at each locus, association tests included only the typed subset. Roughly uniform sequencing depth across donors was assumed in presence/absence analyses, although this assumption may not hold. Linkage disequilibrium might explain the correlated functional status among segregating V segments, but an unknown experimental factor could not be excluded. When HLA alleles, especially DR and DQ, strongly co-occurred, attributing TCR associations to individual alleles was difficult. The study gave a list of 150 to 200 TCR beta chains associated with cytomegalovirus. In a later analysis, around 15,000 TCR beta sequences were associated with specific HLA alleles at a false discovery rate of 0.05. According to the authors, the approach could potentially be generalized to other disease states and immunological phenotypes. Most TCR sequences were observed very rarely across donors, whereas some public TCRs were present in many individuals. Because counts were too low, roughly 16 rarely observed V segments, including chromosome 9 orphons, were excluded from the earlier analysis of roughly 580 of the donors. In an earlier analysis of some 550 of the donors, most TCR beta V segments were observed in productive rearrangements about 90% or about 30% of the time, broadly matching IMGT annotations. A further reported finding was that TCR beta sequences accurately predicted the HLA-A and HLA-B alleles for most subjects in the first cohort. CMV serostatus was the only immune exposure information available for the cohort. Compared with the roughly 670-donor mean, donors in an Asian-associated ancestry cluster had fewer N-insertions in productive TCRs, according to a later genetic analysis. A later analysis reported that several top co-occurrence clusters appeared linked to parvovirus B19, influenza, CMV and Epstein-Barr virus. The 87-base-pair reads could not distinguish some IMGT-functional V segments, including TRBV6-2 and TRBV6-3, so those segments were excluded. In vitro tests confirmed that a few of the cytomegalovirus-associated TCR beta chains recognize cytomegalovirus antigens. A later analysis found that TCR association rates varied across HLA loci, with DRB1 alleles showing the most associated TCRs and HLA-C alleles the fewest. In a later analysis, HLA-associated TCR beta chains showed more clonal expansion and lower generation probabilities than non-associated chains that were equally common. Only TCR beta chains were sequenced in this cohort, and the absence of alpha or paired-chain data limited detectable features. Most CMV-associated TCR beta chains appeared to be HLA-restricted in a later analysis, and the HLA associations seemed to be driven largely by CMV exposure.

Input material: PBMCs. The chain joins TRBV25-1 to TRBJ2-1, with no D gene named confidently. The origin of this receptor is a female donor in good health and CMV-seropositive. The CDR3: CASSVAYNEQFF. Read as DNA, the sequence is TGTGCCAGCAGTGTAGCCTACAATGAGCAGTTCTTC.